The following is a TCR beta chain sequence with its context. This CDR3 comprises 20 residues. Per the germline V gene, CDR1 is ENHRY and CDR2 is SYGVKD. V was pared by 2 bases and J by 0 bases, with 15 bases of the junction left unmatched. This record comes from a study of blood T cell repertoires in COVID-19. Study overall: Sites in the United States, Italy and Spain provided acute and convalescent COVID-19 samples.

Assay: immunoSEQ multiplex PCR; the TCRdb copy retains only in-frame clones and omits some. This table holds 100,000 to 120,000 clones, around 83% found once. The chain recombines TRBV10-3 with TRBJ2-5; 10 nucleotides line up with TRBD2. This TCR was sampled from a man aged 35-49 years with acute or convalescent COVID-19. The sequenced material came from peripheral blood. The CDR3 sequence: CAISEEDSGGDIQDQETQYF. DNA for the CDR3: TGTGCCATCAGTGAGGAGGACAGCGGGGGGGATATACAAGACCAAGAGACCCAGTACTTC.